This entry lists 3 T cell receptor beta chains sequenced from one sample in a study of OX40 agonist ivuxolimab in advanced cancers. Sequencing was performed with immunoSEQ multiplex PCR; in TCRdb, only in-frame clones are kept and a portion is missing. The sample yields over 70,000 clones, 90% to 95% seen once. The source was CD4+ or CD8+ T cells sorted from blood, collected in a trial of the OX40 agonist ivuxolimab. The receptors originated from an adult with an advanced solid tumor such as melanoma, head and neck, liver or kidney cancer.

The CDR3 coding sequence is TGTGCCAGCAGCCAAGATGGGGATAGCACAGATACGCAGTATTTT. Its protein product is CASSQDGDSTDTQYF. The chain links TRBV4-2 to TRBJ2-3, with no clear D. This CDR3 comprises 15 residues. Germline V gene sequence: CDR1 LGHNA, CDR2 YNFKEQ. The V end lost 0 bases, the J end lost 0 bases, and 7 bases lay between the germline ends.

This clone was seen a single time. This rearrangement joins TRBV6-6 to TRBJ1-5; D gene uncertain. The germline V gene encodes CDR1 MNHNY and CDR2 SVGAGI (reference sequence). The CDR3 consists of 16 residues. With 0 bases removed from V and 4 bases from J, the gap between germline ends came to 13 bases. The CDR3 nucleotides are TGTGCCAGCAGTTACTCGAGTTGGGCCGATAATCAGCCCCAGCATTTT. It translates to CASSYSSWADNQPQHF.

This clone was seen only once. The chain uses TRBV5-8 and TRBJ2-2; D ambiguous. The CDR3 length is 11 residues. Germline-derived CDR1 and CDR2 are SGHTS and YDEGEE. The V gene lost 3 bases and the J gene lost 8 bases, with 5 bases spanning the gap. CDR3: CASSSPGELFF. CDR3 sequence (DNA): TGTGCCAGCAGCTCCCCGGGGGAGCTGTTTTTT.